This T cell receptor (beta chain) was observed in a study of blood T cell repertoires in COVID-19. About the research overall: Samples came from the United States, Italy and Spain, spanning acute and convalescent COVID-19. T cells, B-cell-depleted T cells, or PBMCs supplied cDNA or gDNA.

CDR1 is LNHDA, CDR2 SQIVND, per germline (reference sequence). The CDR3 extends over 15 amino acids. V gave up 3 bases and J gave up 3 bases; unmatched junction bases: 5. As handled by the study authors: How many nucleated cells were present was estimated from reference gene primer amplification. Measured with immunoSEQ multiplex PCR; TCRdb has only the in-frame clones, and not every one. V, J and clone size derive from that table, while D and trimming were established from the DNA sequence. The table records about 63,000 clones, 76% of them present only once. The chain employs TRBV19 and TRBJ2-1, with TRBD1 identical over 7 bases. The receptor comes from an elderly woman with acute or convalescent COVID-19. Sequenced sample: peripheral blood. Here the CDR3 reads CASSMRGGLYNEQFF. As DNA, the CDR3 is TGTGCCAGTAGTATGAGAGGGGGCCTCTACAATGAGCAGTTCTTC.